This T cell receptor (beta chain) was found in a study of identical twins. Whole-study results and caveats: In cord blood, abundant beta clonotypes had fewer insertions; memory showed no trend. Monozygotic twin pairs showed more out-of-frame TCR alpha sharing than models estimated. Twins shared beta out-of-frame sequences in excess, but this excess was weaker.

This clonotype occurred a few times. Its antigen is not identified. The CDR3 is made up of 16 amino acids. V lost 2 bases to trimming and J lost 4 bases; unmatched junction nucleotides: 4. The germline gives CDR1 MGHRA, CDR2 YSYEKL. Via MiXCR, TCRdb re-called the 5' RACE reads, giving one row per CDR3 protein. The sample includes some 1,700,000 distinct CDR3 sequences, around 33% of them seen just once. The sequence came from a newborn girl in good health. The V call is TRBV4-1, the J call TRBJ2-1, with 11 bases matching TRBD2. The sample taken for sequencing was cord blood. The CDR3 DNA reads as TGCGCCAGCAGCCAACGACTAGCGGGGTTATACAATGAGCAGTTCTTC. Residues: CASSQRLAGLYNEQFF.